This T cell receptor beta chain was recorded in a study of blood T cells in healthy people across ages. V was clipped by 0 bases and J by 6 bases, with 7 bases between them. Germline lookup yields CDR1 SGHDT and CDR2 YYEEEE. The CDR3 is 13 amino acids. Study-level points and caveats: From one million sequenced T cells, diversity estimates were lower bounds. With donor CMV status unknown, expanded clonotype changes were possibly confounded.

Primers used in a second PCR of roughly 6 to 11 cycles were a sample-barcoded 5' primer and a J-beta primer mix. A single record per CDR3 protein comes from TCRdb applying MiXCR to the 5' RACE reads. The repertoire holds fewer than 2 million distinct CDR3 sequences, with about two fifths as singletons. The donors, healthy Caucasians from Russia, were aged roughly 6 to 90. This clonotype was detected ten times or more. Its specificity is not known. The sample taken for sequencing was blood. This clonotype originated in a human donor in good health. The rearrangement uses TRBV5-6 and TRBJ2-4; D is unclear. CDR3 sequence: CASSLGYRNIQYF. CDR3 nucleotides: TGTGCCAGCAGCTTGGGCTACCGAAACATTCAGTACTTC.